The 20 T cell receptor beta chains below all came from one sample that was sequenced in a study of T cells in Graves' hyperthyroidism and ophthalmopathy. Researchers took RNA transcripts and amplified the TCR beta CDR3 regions from them. Researchers ran a first-round RT-PCR on the TCR CDR3 using the HTBI primer set. TCRdb reprocessed the multiplex PCR reads via MiXCR and lists one record per CDR3 protein. Among some 340,000 distinct CDR3 sequences listed, around 15% were seen once. Material for sequencing was blood. These receptor sequences come from a woman in her thirties or forties with Graves' ophthalmopathy.

In DNA form, the CDR3 reads TGTGCCAGCAGTTTTGGAGCTCTTTCGGTTAATCAGCCCCAGCATTTT. Its protein is CASSFGALSVNQPQHF. The V call is TRBV27, the J call TRBJ1-5; D unresolved. CDR1 and CDR2 (germline): MNHEY, SMNVEV (reference sequence). The CDR3 has 16 amino acids. Trimming took 3 bases from V and 4 from J, leaving 16 bases between them.

This clonotype has at least ten counts. V and J are TRBV5-5 and TRBJ1-1; D gene uncertain. Trimming cost V 4 bases and J 1 base, with 8 bases left between them. The CDR3 spans 13 residues. CDR1 SGHKS and CDR2 YYEKEE come from the germline V gene (reference sequence). Here the CDR3 DNA reads TGTGCCAGCAGCCCCGACTGGAACACTGAAGCTTTCTTT. Amino acid sequence: CASSPDWNTEAFF.

In its sample, this clonotype was seen many times. The chain employs TRBV12-3 or TRBV12-4 and TRBJ2-2; D gene unclear. With 3 bases removed from V and 4 bases from J, the gap between germline ends came to 9 bases. The CDR3 loop spans 14 amino acids. CDR3 loop: CASSFSTTTGELFF. CDR3 bases: TGTGCCAGCAGTTTTTCCACCACCACCGGGGAGCTGTTTTTT.

This clonotype was recorded many times. The DNA for the CDR3 is TGCAGTGCTAGAGTCGGGACAGGGAGCTCCTACAATGAGCAGTTCTTC. It specifies CSARVGTGSSYNEQFF. This chain uses TRBV20-1 with TRBJ2-1, with 9 bases that match TRBD1. V shed 1 base, J shed 0 bases, and the junction held 4 bases outside the gene matches. In germline, CDR1 is DFQATT, CDR2 SNEGSKA (reference sequence). This CDR3 contains 16 residues.

This clonotype was seen many times. The CDR3 region is CASSLNRDTDTQYF. In nucleotides, the CDR3 is TGCGCCAGCAGCTTGAACAGGGACACAGATACGCAGTATTTT. This chain joins TRBV5-1 and TRBJ2-3, with a weak D call TRBD1 (6 bases). Trimming left V 1 base short and J 2 bases short, with 8 bases between. The CDR3 contains 14 residues. Germline V lookup: CDR1 SGHRS, CDR2 YFSETQ.

This clonotype has ten or more counts. V is TRBV27 and J is TRBJ1-4; D unclear. The germline V gene has CDR1 MNHEY and CDR2 SMNVEV (reference sequence). V was clipped by 0 bases and J by 5 bases, with 10 bases between them. The CDR3 is 15 amino acids. Here the CDR3 DNA reads TGTGCCAGCAGTTTATCCCGTAGGCCGAATGAAAAACTGTTTTTT. The encoded protein is CASSLSRRPNEKLFF.

In this sample, this clonotype turned up many times. The chain has TRBV12-3 or TRBV12-4 and TRBJ2-3; the D gene is possibly TRBD1 (6 bases). CDR3 size: 15 residues. V lost 5 bases to trimming and J lost 1 base, with 13 bases between them. The CDR3 DNA is TGTGCCAGCAGTCTAACAGGGTCCCGCACAGATACGCAGTATTTT. Amino acids: CASSLTGSRTDTQYF.

This clonotype was detected ten times or more. The rearrangement joins TRBV24-1 to TRBJ2-2, with D perhaps assigned TRBD1 or TRBD2 (5 bases each). This CDR3 region has 16 residues. V was pared by 3 bases and J by 1 base, with 11 bases between. The V gene's germline CDR1 is KGHDR and CDR2 SFDVKD. The CDR3 DNA is TGTGCCACCAGTGATAGACAGAGGGGGAACACCGGGGAGCTGTTTTTT. Protein: CATSDRQRGNTGELFF.

The sample holds many counts of this clonotype. This rearrangement joins TRBV29-1 to TRBJ2-3; D may be TRBD2 (6 bases). Germline-derived CDR1 and CDR2 are SQVTM and ANQGSEA. CDR3 length: 13 residues. V lost 7 bases to trimming and J lost 4 bases, with 15 bases between them. The DNA for the CDR3 is TGCAGCGCAGACGGAGGGGAAGCAGATACGCAGTATTTT. Residues: CSADGGEADTQYF.

This clonotype was found many times. The J gene is TRBJ2-5, the V gene TRBV27; the D is unclear. Germline values: CDR1 MNHEY, CDR2 SMNVEV (reference sequence). The CDR3 contains 12 residues. V was pared by 5 bases and J by 4 bases, with 8 bases between. The CDR3 region has the DNA TGTGCCAGCAGTCGCGGTCTAGAGACCCAGTACTTC. Its protein product is CASSRGLETQYF.

The chain is built from TRBV28 and TRBJ2-7, with 10 bases that match TRBD2. This CDR3 has 15 amino acids. CDR1 and CDR2 (germline): MDHEN, SYDVKM. Unmatched junction bases numbered 8, after V lost 6 bases and J lost 3 bases. This chain's CDR3 is CASSPSGGGNYEQYF. The CDR3 coding sequence is TGTGCCAGCAGCCCAAGCGGGGGGGGAAACTACGAGCAGTACTTC.

In regard to this clonotype: A much larger clone is a single base away; this may be a read error. The chain has TRBV29-1 and TRBJ1-1, with TRBD1 matching 8 bases. CDR1 SQVTM and CDR2 ANQGSEA come from the germline V gene. V lost 4 bases, J lost 10 bases, and 14 bases stayed unmatched. The CDR3 runs to 14 residues. CDR3 protein: CSVGQLQGEVGAFF. DNA for the CDR3: TGCAGCGTTGGCCAATTACAGGGGGAAGTAGGAGCTTTCTTT.

Only a few counts were recorded for this clonotype. The V call is TRBV27, the J call TRBJ1-2; D is unresolved. The CDR3 runs 15 residues. Looked up from germline, CDR1 is MNHEY and CDR2 is SMNVEV (reference sequence). V lost 6 bases and J lost 4, with 18 bases in between. The CDR3 region has the DNA TGTGCCAGCAGGAGCAATGTGGCCTCCTCCTATGGCTACACCTTC. This encodes CASRSNVASSYGYTF.

V and J are TRBV15 and TRBJ2-7; 7 bases fit TRBD2. The CDR3 covers 15 residues. Germline CDR1 and CDR2: LNHNV and YYDKDF (reference sequence). V lost 0 bases and J lost 6; bases outside the gene matches: 8. The CDR3 here is CATSRDLGGSPEQYF. The CDR3 nucleotides read TGTGCCACCAGCAGAGATCTGGGGGGGAGTCCCGAGCAGTACTTC. The variable domain in full, completed from reference TRBV15 and TRBJ2-7, reads DAMVIQNPRYQVTQFGKPVTLSCSQTLNHNVMYWYQQKSSQAPKLLFHYYDKDFNNEADTPDNFQSRRPNTSFCFLDIRSPGLGDTAMYLCATSRDLGGSPEQYFGPGTRLTVT.

This clonotype has a count of ten or more. CDR3 sequence reads: CASSIDLSQQFF. The CDR3 DNA is TGTGCCAGTAGTATAGATCTTAGCCAGCAGTTCTTC. This sequence joins TRBV19 and TRBJ2-1, with D hard to call. Trimming left V 0 bases short and J 11 bases short, with 8 bases between. The CDR3 has 12 amino acids. The germline V gene has CDR1 LNHDA and CDR2 SQIVND (reference sequence).

This clonotype was seen at least ten times. The J gene is TRBJ1-1, the V gene TRBV6-1; the match to TRBD1 covers 9 bases. Trimming took 7 bases from V and 6 from J; bases not matched to a gene: 9. Per germline, CDR1 MNHNS and CDR2 SASEGT. This CDR3 contains 14 residues. CDR3 DNA: TGTGCCAGCATCGGGACAGGGTCTTTTTCTGAAGCTTTCTTT. This gives the protein CASIGTGSFSEAFF.

The table lists this clonotype with a count of one. The chain has TRBV18 and TRBJ2-2; 8 bases map to TRBD2. V was pared by 2 bases and J by 5 bases, with 7 bases of the junction left unmatched. This CDR3 has 16 residues. Germline V CDR1 and CDR2: KGHSH, LQKENI. Written as DNA, the CDR3 is TGTGCCAGCTCACCATTCGCGGGAGGAATTACCGGGGAGCTGTTTTTT. Translated: CASSPFAGGITGELFF. The full variable domain, completed using reference TRBV18 and TRBJ2-2, is NAGVMQNPRHLVRRRGQEARLRCSPMKGHSHVYWYRQLPEEGLKFMVYLQKENIIDESGMPKERFSAEFPKEGPSILRIQQVVRGDSAAYFCASSPFAGGITGELFFGEGSRLTVL.

This clonotype was counted many times. The J gene is TRBJ2-7, the V gene TRBV6-1, with 8 bases lining up with TRBD1. This CDR3 comprises 14 residues. Trimming took 6 bases from V and 0 from J; bases not matched to a gene: 4. Germline CDR1 and CDR2: MNHNS and SASEGT. This CDR3 is CASSRTGISYEQYF. CDR3 in DNA: TGTGCCAGCAGCCGGACAGGGATCTCCTACGAGCAGTACTTC.

This clonotype appeared many times. The chain has TRBV3-1 and TRBJ1-1; D is perhaps TRBD1 (5 bases). In germline, CDR1 is LGHDT, CDR2 YNNKEL (reference sequence). Trimming pared 1 base from V and 5 bases from J, leaving 20 bases between. The CDR3 contains 17 residues. CDR3 in DNA: TGTGCCAGCAGCCAAGCAAGGATTGACAGTACACTAACTGAAGCTTTCTTT. Translating gives CASSQARIDSTLTEAFF.

This clonotype was detected ten times or more. The chain is built from TRBV6-1 and TRBJ2-7; D uncertain. The germline CDR1 and CDR2 sequences are MNHNS and SASEGT. This CDR3 contains 15 residues. Trimming took 8 bases from V and 2 from J, leaving 19 bases between them. CDR3: CASPPRGRHPYEQYF. CDR3 DNA sequence: TGTGCCAGCCCCCCTCGAGGCCGACACCCCTACGAGCAGTACTTC.